The rows below give T cell receptor beta chains drawn from one sample of a study of T cell clones after liver transplantation. Produced via immunoSEQ multiplex PCR; TCRdb's table is partial and in-frame only. There are some 80,000 clones in the sample; around four fifths occur only once, and about 2% lies in the top ten. The sequences come from CD4+ T cells from blood, collected less than 50 months after liver transplant. These receptors originate from a human patient who received a liver transplant. Some T cells may be the graft donor's. CDR3s include the opening cysteine and the closing phenylalanine or tryptophan. A D gene is named only where the DNA matches it firmly.

v_gene: TRBV7-2
d_gene: TRBD2
j_gene: TRBJ2-5
CDR3aa: CASSWNGAGLQETQYF
CDR3nt: TGTGCCAGCAGCTGGAATGGAGCGGGGCTCCAAGAGACCCAGTACTTC

v_gene: TRBV7-9
d_gene: TRBD2
j_gene: TRBJ2-7
CDR3aa: CASSLGLAGDYEQYF
CDR3nt: TGTGCCAGCAGCTTAGGGCTAGCGGGGGACTACGAGCAGTACTTC

v_gene: TRBV7-3
d_gene: TRBD2
j_gene: TRBJ2-1
CDR3aa: CASSLNSGSGYNEQFF
CDR3nt: TGTGCCAGCAGCTTAAATAGCGGGAGCGGGTACAATGAGCAGTTCTTC

v_gene: TRBV2
d_gene: NA
j_gene: TRBJ2-1
CDR3aa: CASSKGGGGRNEQFF
CDR3nt: TGTGCCAGCAGTAAAGGTGGGGGGGGCCGCAATGAGCAGTTCTTC

v_gene: TRBV27
d_gene: NA
j_gene: TRBJ2-4
CDR3aa: CASREEGLLAKNIQYF
CDR3nt: TGTGCCAGCAGAGAAGAGGGGCTCCTAGCCAAAAACATTCAGTACTTC

v_gene: TRBV7-6
d_gene: TRBD1
j_gene: TRBJ1-4
CDR3aa: CASSLQGAREKLFF
CDR3nt: TGTGCCAGCAGCTTGCAGGGGGCGAGGGAAAAACTGTTTTTT

v_gene: TRBV18
d_gene: TRBD1
j_gene: TRBJ1-6
CDR3aa: CASSPGTDNSPLHF
CDR3nt: TGTGCCAGCTCACCCGGGACAGATAATTCACCCCTCCACTTT

v_gene: TRBV19
d_gene: NA
j_gene: TRBJ2-5
CDR3aa: CARKKEGSDGSQYF
CDR3nt: TGTGCCAGGAAAAAGGAGGGATCCGACGGGTCCCAGTACTTC

v_gene: TRBV28
d_gene: TRBD2
j_gene: TRBJ2-1
CDR3aa: CASCPEREGRNEQFF
CDR3nt: TGTGCCAGTTGCCCTGAGCGGGAGGGAAGGAATGAGCAGTTCTTC

v_gene: TRBV15
d_gene: NA
j_gene: TRBJ2-5
CDR3aa: CATSRDMRVGETQYF
CDR3nt: TGTGCCACCAGCAGAGATATGAGGGTGGGAGAGACCCAGTACTTC